This note documents a single TCR beta chain sequence. As yet, its antigen is unknown. The CDR3 contains 14 residues. The V gene's germline CDR1 is SGHRS and CDR2 YFSETQ. The V end lost 3 bases, the J end lost 4 bases, and 13 bases lay between the germline ends. This record comes from a study of post-analysis software for immune sequencing data. Across the whole study: Some patients lacked subtype; others had relapsing-remitting, secondary progressive or progressive-relapsing disease.

TCR beta cDNA libraries had unique molecular identifiers. The T cell input of about 0.9 to 11 million gave hundreds of thousands of cDNA molecules. In TCRdb, the PCR reads were re-called with MiXCR into one record per CDR3 protein. The top ten hold approximately 10% of the sample, which has hundreds of thousands of distinct CDR3 sequences, 55% to 70% seen once. Points from the study as a whole: People with multiple sclerosis had a significantly lower normalized Chao1 diversity than controls did. TRBV5-6, TRBV5-1 and TRBV20-1 were among a few TRBV segments more frequent in patients than controls.

The sample comprised blood. The chain joins TRBV5-1 to TRBJ2-5; the D call may be TRBD1 or TRBD2 (5 bases each). This clonotype was obtained from a girl aged 2-10 years with multiple sclerosis. CDR3 sequence (DNA): TGCGCCAGCAGCTGGGACCCCGAGGGAGAGACCCAGTACTTC. This encodes CASSWDPEGETQYF.